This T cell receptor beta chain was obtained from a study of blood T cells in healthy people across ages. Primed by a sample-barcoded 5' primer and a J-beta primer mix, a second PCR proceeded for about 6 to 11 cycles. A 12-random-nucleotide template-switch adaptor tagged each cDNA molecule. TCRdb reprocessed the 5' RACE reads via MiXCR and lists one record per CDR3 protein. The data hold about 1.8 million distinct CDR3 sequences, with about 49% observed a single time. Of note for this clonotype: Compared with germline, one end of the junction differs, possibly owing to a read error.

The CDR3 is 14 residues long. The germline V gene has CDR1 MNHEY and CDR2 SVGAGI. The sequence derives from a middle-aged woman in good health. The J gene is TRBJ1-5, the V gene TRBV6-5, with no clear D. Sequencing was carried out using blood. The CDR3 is CASSDSSRNQPQHF. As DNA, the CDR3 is TGTGCCAGCAGTGACTCGTCGCGCAATCAGCCCCAGCATTTT.